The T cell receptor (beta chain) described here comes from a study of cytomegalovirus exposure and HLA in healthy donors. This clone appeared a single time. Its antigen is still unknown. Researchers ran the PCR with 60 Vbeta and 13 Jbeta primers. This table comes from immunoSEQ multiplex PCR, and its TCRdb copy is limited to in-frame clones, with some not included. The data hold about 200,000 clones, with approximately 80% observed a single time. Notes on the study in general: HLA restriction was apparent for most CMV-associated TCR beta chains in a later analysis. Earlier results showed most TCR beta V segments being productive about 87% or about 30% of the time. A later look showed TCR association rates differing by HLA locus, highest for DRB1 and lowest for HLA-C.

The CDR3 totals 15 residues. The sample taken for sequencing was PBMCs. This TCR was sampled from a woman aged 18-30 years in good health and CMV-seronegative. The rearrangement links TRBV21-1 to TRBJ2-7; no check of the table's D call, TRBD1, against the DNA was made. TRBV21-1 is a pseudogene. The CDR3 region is CASSKHRERRYEQYV. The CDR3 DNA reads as TGTGCCAGCAGCAAACACAGGGAAAGACGCTACGAGCAGTACGTC.